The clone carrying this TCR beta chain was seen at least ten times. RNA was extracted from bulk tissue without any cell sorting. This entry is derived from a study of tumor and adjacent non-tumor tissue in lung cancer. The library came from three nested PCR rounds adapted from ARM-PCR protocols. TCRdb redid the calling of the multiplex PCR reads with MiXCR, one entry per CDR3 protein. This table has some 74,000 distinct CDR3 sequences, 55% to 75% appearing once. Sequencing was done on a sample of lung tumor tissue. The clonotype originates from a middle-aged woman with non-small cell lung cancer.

CDR3 protein: CASSDTPNSYTF. In DNA form, the CDR3 reads TGTGCCAGCAGTGACACCCCTAATAGCTACACCTTC. This rearrangement joins TRBV6-5 to TRBJ1-2; no definite D call. V was trimmed by 5 bases and J by 9 bases, leaving 13 bases between them. From germline, CDR1 is MNHEY and CDR2 SVGAGI. CDR3 length: 12 residues.